This passage covers 18 T cell receptor beta chains from one sample sequenced in a study of T-cell memory formation after mild COVID-19. TCRdb recomputed calls from the 5' RACE reads with MiXCR, one row per CDR3 protein. In the table there are around 450,000 distinct CDR3 sequences, 20% of which are singletons. Specimen: PBMCs or a T cell subset sorted from them (not recorded which). These receptors were obtained from an adult woman who had mild COVID-19 (a few samples of this study predate the infection). Cell type and time point are not known.

This clonotype came up a few times. The rearrangement uses TRBV29-1 and TRBJ1-4, with 7 positions matching TRBD1. CDR1 is SQVTM, CDR2 ANQGSEA, per germline. J lost 6 bases, V lost 7 bases, and 14 bases had no gene match. The CDR3 is 15 amino acids. As DNA, the CDR3 is TGCAGCGCCAGGGGGTTTTTAAGTAGGGATGAAAAACTGTTTTTT. Its protein product is CSARGFLSRDEKLFF.

This CDR3 is CASSQEGEKLFF. CDR3 in DNA: TGTGCCAGCAGCCAAGAAGGGGAAAAACTGTTTTTT. J is TRBJ1-4 and V is TRBV3-1, with unresolved D. The germline CDR1 and CDR2 sequences are LGHDT and YNNKEL (reference sequence). Trimming cost V 0 bases and J 8 bases, with 4 bases left between them. This CDR3 comprises 12 residues.

This chain uses TRBV4-1 with TRBJ1-5, with D hard to call. Trimming left V 0 bases short and J 4 bases short, with 10 bases between. The CDR3 sequence is 15 residues long. CDR1 is MGHRA and CDR2 is YSYEKL in the germline V gene. CDR3: CASSQDNSLNQPQHF. CDR3 nucleotide sequence: TGCGCCAGCAGCCAAGATAACAGCTTGAATCAGCCCCAGCATTTT.

This clonotype was observed a few times. The chain employs TRBV20-1 and TRBJ1-2; 10 positions match TRBD1. The V gene's germline CDR1 is DFQATT and CDR2 SNEGSKA (reference sequence). This CDR3 region has 15 residues. The J segment lost 3 bases and the V segment lost 6 bases, leaving 10 bases of the junction unmatched. In DNA, the CDR3 is TGCAGTGCCAAGGGGTCGGGGACAGGGGACTATGGCTACACCTTC. As protein: CSAKGSGTGDYGYTF.

CDR3 sequence reads: CASSQERLAGEGDEQFF. CDR3 in DNA: TGTGCCAGCAGCCAAGAGAGACTAGCGGGAGAAGGCGATGAGCAGTTCTTC. The chain combines TRBV4-2 with TRBJ2-1, with TRBD2 matching 12 bases. The CDR3 contains 17 residues. V gave up 0 bases and J gave up 8 bases; unmatched junction bases: 8. Germline loops: CDR1 LGHNA, CDR2 YNFKEQ.

This clonotype was seen a few times. This rearrangement joins TRBV5-5 to TRBJ1-5; 7 bases align to TRBD1. CDR3 size: 16 residues. With 0 bases clipped from V and 0 bases from J, the junction kept 3 bases outside the gene matches. CDR1 is SGHKS and CDR2 is YYEKEE in the germline V gene (reference sequence). The CDR3 loop reads CASSLGQGSSNQPQHF. Here the CDR3 DNA reads TGTGCCAGCAGCTTGGGACAGGGAAGTAGCAATCAGCCCCAGCATTTT. Combining the CDR3 with reference TRBV5-5 and TRBJ1-5 gives the whole variable domain DAGVTQSPTHLIKTRGQQVTLRCSPISGHKSVSWYQQVLGQGPQFIFQYYEKEERGRGNFPDRFSARQFPNYSSELNVNALLLGDSALYLCASSLGQGSSNQPQHFGDGTRLSIL.

The rearrangement joins TRBV7-2 to TRBJ2-2; 8 positions match TRBD2. J lost 5 bases, V lost 5 bases, and 19 bases had no gene match. The CDR3 has 19 residues. Germline V gene sequence: CDR1 SGHTA, CDR2 FQGNSA. The CDR3, as DNA: TGTGCCAGCAGCGAATACCCCCCAGGCTATCGCGGGAGGACCGGGGAGCTGTTTTTT. This codes for CASSEYPPGYRGRTGELFF. The variable domain in full, completed from reference TRBV7-2 and TRBJ2-2, reads GAGVSQSPSNKVTEKGKDVELRCDPISGHTALYWYRQSLGQGLEFLIYFQGNSAPDKSGLPSDRFSAERTGGSVSTLTIQRTQQEDSAVYLCASSEYPPGYRGRTGELFFGEGSRLTVL.

The chain joins TRBV7-2 to TRBJ1-5, with D possibly matching TRBD1 (5 bases). V was cut by 4 bases and J by 3 bases, with 10 bases left in between. The CDR3 length is 14 residues. Germline-derived CDR1 and CDR2 are SGHTA and FQGNSA. CDR3: CASSSGRHNQPQHF. DNA for the CDR3: TGTGCCAGCAGCTCGGGACGGCACAATCAGCCCCAGCATTTT.

The V gene is TRBV30, the J gene TRBJ1-1, with TRBD1 matching 7 bases. The CDR3 sequence is 13 residues long. CDR1 is GTSNPN, CDR2 SVGIG, per germline (reference sequence). Germline trimming cut 4 bases from V and 4 bases from J; bases unmatched to any gene: 6. For the CDR3, the DNA is TGTGCCTGGACCAGGACAGGCGGCACTGAAGCTTTCTTT. It yields the protein CAWTRTGGTEAFF.

In this sample, this clonotype turned up a few times. This chain connects TRBV6-1 to TRBJ2-3; D remains unclear. Germline loops: CDR1 MNHNS, CDR2 SASEGT. V lost 10 bases and J 0 bases, leaving 14 bases between the germline ends. This CDR3 has 14 residues. The CDR3 DNA follows: TGTGCCACATCCGGCGGACCGAGCACAGATACGCAGTATTTT. This gives the protein CATSGGPSTDTQYF.

There are a few counts of this clonotype. The CDR3 DNA is TGTGCCAGCAGCGCAGGGGGGTACAATCAGCCCCAGCATTTT. Its protein is CASSAGGYNQPQHF. The chain combines TRBV9 with TRBJ1-5, with TRBD1 matching 7 bases. V shed 3 bases, J shed 3 bases, and the junction held 3 bases outside the gene matches. The CDR3 covers 14 residues. From germline, CDR1 is SGDLS and CDR2 YYNGEE.

This clonotype was recorded a few times. CDR3: CASSEPSGGDYEQYF. CDR3 sequence (DNA): TGTGCCAGCAGTGAACCTTCGGGAGGTGATTACGAGCAGTACTTC. This chain uses TRBV6-2 or TRBV6-3 with TRBJ2-7, with 7 positions matching TRBD2. V shed 5 bases, J shed 4 bases, and the junction held 11 bases outside the gene matches. The CDR3 is 15 residues long. Germline V gene lookup returns CDR1 MNHEY and CDR2 SVGEGT.

V is TRBV6-2 or TRBV6-3 and J is TRBJ2-1, with D perhaps TRBD1 (5 bases). From germline, CDR1 is MNHEY and CDR2 SVGEGT. Trimming removed 4 bases from V and 3 bases from J, with 13 bases in between. The CDR3 runs to 15 residues. The CDR3 region has the DNA TGTGCCAGCAGTTCTACCGGACAAGGCTACAATGAGCAGTTCTTC. It yields the protein CASSSTGQGYNEQFF.

The genes are TRBV28 and TRBJ1-4; D perhaps matches TRBD1 (5 bases). Trimming stripped 3 bases from V and 11 bases from J, with 22 bases between. This CDR3 contains 16 residues. Germline assignment: CDR1 MDHEN and CDR2 SYDVKM. For the CDR3, the DNA is TGTGCCAGCAGTTTTAGCGTACCAACCTCTTGGGGGAAACTGTTTTTT. Its translation: CASSFSVPTSWGKLFF.

V and J are TRBV11-2 and TRBJ2-7, with D possibly being TRBD2 (5 bases). The CDR3 length is 11 residues. The V gene's germline CDR1 is SGHAT and CDR2 FQNNGV. The V end was cut by 6 bases, the J end by 6 bases, with 9 bases between. CDR3 in amino acids: CASSHAGEQYF. The CDR3 bases are TGTGCCAGCAGTCACGCGGGCGAGCAGTACTTC.

This clonotype was detected a few times. The chain carries TRBV5-1 and TRBJ2-1, with no clear D. CDR1 and CDR2 from the germline V gene are SGHRS and YFSETQ. The germline V and J ends were trimmed by 6 bases and 4 bases, with 11 bases remaining between them. The CDR3 has 13 amino acids. CDR3 DNA: TGCGCCAGCACCCTAGAAGGGTACAATGAGCAGTTCTTC. It specifies CASTLEGYNEQFF.

This clonotype was observed a few times. This chain joins TRBV5-1 and TRBJ2-3; no reliable D call. The CDR3 sequence is 17 residues long. Germline loops: CDR1 SGHRS, CDR2 YFSETQ. V gave up 3 bases and J gave up 0 bases, with 17 bases separating them. CDR3 sequence (DNA): TGCGCCAGCAGCTCTGGTATGACAACTGGGAGCACAGATACGCAGTATTTT. The encoded protein is CASSSGMTTGSTDTQYF.

This clonotype has only a few counts. V and J are TRBV24-1 and TRBJ2-6, with D possibly matching TRBD2 (6 bases). Trimming cost V 7 bases and J 4 bases, with 13 bases left between them. Germline CDR1 and CDR2: KGHDR and SFDVKD. This CDR3 contains 15 residues. CDR3 amino acids: CATSGAGTGANVLTF. In nucleotides, the CDR3 is TGTGCCACCAGCGGGGCGGGGACCGGGGCCAACGTCCTGACTTTC.